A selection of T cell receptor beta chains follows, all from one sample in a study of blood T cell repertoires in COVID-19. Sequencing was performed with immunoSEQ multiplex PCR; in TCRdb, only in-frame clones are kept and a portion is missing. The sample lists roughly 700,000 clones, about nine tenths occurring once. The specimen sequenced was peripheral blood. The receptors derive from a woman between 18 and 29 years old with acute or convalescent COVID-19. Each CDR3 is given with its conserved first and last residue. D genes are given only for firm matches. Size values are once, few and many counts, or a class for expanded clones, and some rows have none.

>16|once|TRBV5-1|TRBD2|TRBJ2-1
TGCGCCAGCAGTCTTAGCGGGGGCCTCCTCATGAATGAGCAGTTCTTC
CASSLSGGLLMNEQFF
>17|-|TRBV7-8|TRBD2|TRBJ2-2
TGTGCCAGCAGCTTAGTCGCGGGGGGCCAGAACACCGGGGAGCTGTTTTTT
CASSLVAGGQNTGELFF
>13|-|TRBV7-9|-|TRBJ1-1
TGTGCCAGCAGCTCCGGGGGGTTGCCTGAAGCTTTCTTT
CASSSGGLPEAFF
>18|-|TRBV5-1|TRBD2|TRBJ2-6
TGCGCCAGCAGCTTACGGCTAGCGGGGGGGCCCGGGGCCAACGTCCTGACTTTC
CASSLRLAGGPGANVLTF
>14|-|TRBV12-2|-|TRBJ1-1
TGTGCAAGTCTCCAGGGGGTTCTGAACACTGAAGCTTTCTTT
CASLQGVLNTEAFF
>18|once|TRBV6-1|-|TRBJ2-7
TGTGCCAGCAGTGAAGCGCCCCATGGGGGGACGTGGGTCTACGAGCAGTACTTC
CASSEAPHGGTWVYEQYF
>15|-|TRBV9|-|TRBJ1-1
TGTGCCAGCAGCCCCGGGGGGGGAGGGGTAACTGAAGCTTTCTTT
CASSPGGGGVTEAFF
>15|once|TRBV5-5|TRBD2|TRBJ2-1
TGTGCCAGCAGCCCCAGCGGGGGCCTTTACAATGAGCAGTTCTTC
CASSPSGGLYNEQFF
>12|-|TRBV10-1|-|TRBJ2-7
TGCGCCAGCTGTTTAAACTCCTACGAGCAGTACTTC
CASCLNSYEQYF
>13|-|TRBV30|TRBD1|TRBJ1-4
TGTGCCTGGAATCTTTCACCCCGGGACAGGGTTTTTTTT
CAWNLSPRDRVFF
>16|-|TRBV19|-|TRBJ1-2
TGTGCCAGTAGTACTTCGACAGGCTTACTACTTTATGGCTACACCTTC
CASSTSTGLLLYGYTF
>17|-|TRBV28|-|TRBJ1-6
TGTGCCAGCAGTTCGGACAGTTTAAGCTCCTATAATTCACCCCTCCACTTT
CASSSDSLSSYNSPLHF
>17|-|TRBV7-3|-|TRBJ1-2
TGTGCCAGCAGCCAAAGCACGACTTCAACAGGGATCACGAACTACACCTTC
CASSQSTTSTGITNYTF
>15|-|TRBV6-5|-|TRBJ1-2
TGTGCCAGCAGTTACATGGGCTTCGGTAACTATGGCTACACCTTC
CASSYMGFGNYGYTF
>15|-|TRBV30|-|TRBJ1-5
TGTGCCTGGAGCCACCGGGGTAGGAGCAATCAGCCCCAGCATTTT
CAWSHRGRSNQPQHF
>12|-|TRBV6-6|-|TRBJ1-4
TGTGCCAGCAGCCCCAGCGAGGAAAAACTGTTTTTT
CASSPSEEKLFF
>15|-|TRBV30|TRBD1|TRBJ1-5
TGTGCCTGGAGTGACGGGACAGGCCCAAATCAGCCCCAGCATTTT
CAWSDGTGPNQPQHF
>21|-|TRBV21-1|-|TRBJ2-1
TGTGCCAGCACCAAGATCCCCTCTAGCGGGGGGTTCCGAAGCTCCTACAATGAGCAGTTCTTC
CASTKIPSSGGFRSSYNEQFF
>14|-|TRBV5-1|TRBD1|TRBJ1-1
TGCGCCAGCACCCTGACAGGGTGGAACACTGAAGCTTTCTTT
CASTLTGWNTEAFF
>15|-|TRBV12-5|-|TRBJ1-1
TGTGCTAGTGGTTTCCCTAGGTGGCCTCGAACTGAAGCTTTCTTT
CASGFPRWPRTEAFF
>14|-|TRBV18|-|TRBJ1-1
TGTGCCAGCTCACAGAGCCCTGGGAACACTGAAGCTTTCTTT
CASSQSPGNTEAFF
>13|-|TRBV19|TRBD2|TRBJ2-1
TGTGCCAGTAGTATCGGGGGGTTCAATGAGCAGTTCTTC
CASSIGGFNEQFF
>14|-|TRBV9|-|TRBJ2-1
TGTGCCAGCAGCGGGACAGTAGACTACAATGAGCAGTTCTTC
CASSGTVDYNEQFF
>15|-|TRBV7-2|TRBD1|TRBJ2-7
TGTGCCAGCAGCTTTGGCAGGGGGAGCTCCTACGAGCAGTACTTC
CASSFGRGSSYEQYF